The rows below give T cell receptor beta chains drawn from one sample of a study of cytomegalovirus exposure and HLA in healthy donors. TCRdb's table, derived via immunoSEQ multiplex PCR, lists solely in-frame clones and lacks some. The data show roughly 150,000 clones, with more than 75% seen just once and about 0.89% held by the top ten. The sample was PBMCs. All receptors derive from a girl aged 2-15 years in good health and CMV-seropositive. The CDR3 runs from the conserved cysteine through the conserved F or W. Each record gives: D gene, clone size, J gene, V gene, CDR3 protein, CDR3 DNA. The D gene is left open where the match is weak. Only part of the rows carry a size: once, few, many, or a class if the clone is expanded.

NA | NA | TRBJ2-5 | TRBV5-6 | CASSLVDSETQYF | TGTGCCAGCAGCTTGGTCGACAGCGAGACCCAGTACTTC
TRBD1 | NA | TRBJ2-5 | TRBV5-8 | CASSWRGTGLKVTQYF | TGTGCCAGCAGCTGGAGGGGGACAGGGCTTAAAGTGACCCAGTACTTC
TRBD2 | NA | TRBJ2-7 | TRBV7-9 | CASSSSGRVYEQYF | TGTGCCAGCAGCTCGAGCGGGAGGGTCTACGAGCAGTACTTC
TRBD1 | NA | TRBJ2-5 | TRBV7-9 | CASSGDSTETQYF | TGTGCCAGCAGTGGGGACAGTACTGAGACCCAGTACTTC
TRBD1 | NA | TRBJ2-7 | TRBV10-3 | CAISEQGAWEQYF | TGTGCCATCAGTGAGCAGGGGGCATGGGAGCAGTACTTC
TRBD2 | NA | TRBJ2-2 | TRBV7-9 | CASSLVAGGPANTGELFF | TGTGCCAGCAGTCTTGTAGCGGGAGGGCCCGCGAACACCGGGGAGCTGTTTTTT
NA | NA | TRBJ1-2 | TRBV2 | CASSSAKWGDLEGYTF | TGTGCCAGCAGTAGTGCTAAATGGGGGGACTTGGAGGGCTACACCTTC
TRBD2 | NA | TRBJ2-5 | TRBV7-9 | CASSLPSRTSGRAPETQYF | TGTGCCAGCAGCCTTCCGTCCCGGACTAGCGGGAGGGCCCCAGAGACCCAGTACTTC
NA | NA | TRBJ1-1 | TRBV4-2 | CASGPTESTEAFF | TGTGCCAGCGGCCCGACAGAATCCACTGAAGCTTTCTTT
TRBD2 | NA | TRBJ2-5 | TRBV2 | CASRQLAAPQETQYF | TGTGCCAGCAGACAACTAGCGGCCCCCCAAGAGACCCAGTACTTC
NA | NA | TRBJ1-1 | TRBV30 | CAWTQTVMNTEAFF | TGTGCCTGGACACAGACAGTGATGAACACTGAAGCTTTCTTT
TRBD2 | NA | TRBJ2-1 | TRBV6-6 | CASSLAGGPGEQFF | TGTGCCAGCAGTTTAGCGGGAGGGCCTGGTGAGCAGTTCTTC
TRBD2 | NA | TRBJ2-5 | TRBV6-1 | CASSEARTSGYQETQYF | TGTGCCAGCAGTGAAGCAAGGACTAGCGGCTACCAAGAGACCCAGTACTTC
TRBD2 | NA | TRBJ2-2 | TRBV7-9 | CASSLAQQRELLGELFF | TGTGCCAGCAGCTTAGCGCAGCAGCGGGAGTTACTCGGGGAGCTGTTTTTT
NA | NA | TRBJ1-4 | TRBV15 | CATSRDQGVEKLFF | TGTGCCACCAGCAGAGATCAAGGGGTTGAAAAACTGTTTTTT
TRBD2 | NA | TRBJ2-2 | TRBV5-1 | CASSLAGGDTGELFF | TGCGCCAGCAGCTTGGCCGGGGGGGACACCGGGGAGCTGTTTTTT
TRBD2 | NA | TRBJ2-1 | TRBV7-9 | CASSLGPGVGSGSYNEQFF | TGTGCCAGCAGCTTAGGCCCTGGGGTGGGTAGCGGGAGCTACAATGAGCAGTTCTTC
TRBD2 | NA | TRBJ2-7 | TRBV27 | CASSLHVGRKDEQYF | TGTGCCAGCAGTTTACATGTCGGGAGGAAAGACGAGCAGTACTTC
TRBD1 | NA | TRBJ2-1 | TRBV19 | CASSIDQGAIDYNEQFF | TGTGCCAGTAGTATAGATCAGGGGGCGATCGACTACAATGAGCAGTTCTTC
TRBD1 | NA | TRBJ1-1 | TRBV9 | CASSHNEGQNKLNTEAFF | TGTGCCAGCAGCCATAATGAGGGACAGAACAAATTAAACACTGAAGCTTTCTTT
NA | NA | TRBJ2-7 | TRBV5-5 | CASSLEVTEQYF | TGTGCCAGCAGCTTGGAAGTGACAGAGCAGTACTTC
TRBD1 | NA | TRBJ1-1 | TRBV6-5 | CASSPRDRINTEAFF | TGTGCCAGCAGTCCACGGGACAGGATTAACACTGAAGCTTTCTTT
NA | NA | TRBJ1-2 | TRBV30 | CAWSVGQGTYGYTF | TGTGCCTGGAGTGTCGGGCAGGGGACCTATGGCTACACCTTC
TRBD2 | NA | TRBJ2-2 | TRBV30 | CAWSVRLLAGGTGELFF | TGTGCCTGGAGTGTACGGTTGCTAGCGGGAGGGACCGGGGAGCTGTTTTTT
TRBD1 | NA | TRBJ2-7 | TRBV7-3 | CASSLTGTGGEQYF | TGTGCCAGCAGCTTAACAGGGACAGGGGGAGAGCAGTACTTC
NA | NA | TRBJ1-1 | TRBV28 | CASSLWRVRTEAFF | TGTGCCAGCAGTTTATGGAGGGTTAGGACTGAAGCTTTCTTT
NA | NA | TRBJ1-1 | TRBV5-1 | CASSLFTGMTEAFF | TGCGCCAGCAGCTTGTTTACAGGGATGACTGAAGCTTTCTTT
TRBD2 | NA | TRBJ2-7 | TRBV5-1 | CASSFQFGTSAPPGYEQYF | TGCGCCAGCAGCTTTCAATTCGGGACTAGCGCGCCCCCGGGGTACGAGCAGTACTTC
NA | NA | TRBJ2-1 | TRBV30 | CAWSRQDNEQFF | TGTGCCTGGAGTAGACAGGACAATGAGCAGTTCTTC
TRBD2 | NA | TRBJ2-1 | TRBV5-1 | CASSLSTSGSYNEQFF | TGCGCCAGCAGCTTGTCCACTAGCGGGAGCTACAATGAGCAGTTCTTC
TRBD2 | NA | TRBJ2-7 | TRBV5-4 | CASSPGTSGRRGEQYF | TGTGCCAGCAGCCCCGGGACTAGCGGGAGGAGAGGGGAGCAGTACTTC
TRBD1 | NA | TRBJ1-4 | TRBV18 | CASSATGGAKEKLFF | TGTGCCAGCTCAGCAACAGGGGGCGCAAAGGAAAAACTGTTTTTT
NA | NA | TRBJ1-3 | TRBV6-5 | CASSASEGSGNTIYF | TGTGCCAGCAGTGCCTCGGAGGGTAGTGGAAACACCATATATTTT
TRBD1 | NA | TRBJ1-2 | TRBV30 | CAWSRQGDYGYTF | TGTGCCTGGAGCAGACAGGGGGACTATGGCTACACCTTC
NA | NA | TRBJ2-7 | TRBV30 | CAWSVGRAGREQYF | TGTGCCTGGAGTGTGGGCAGGGCGGGACGCGAGCAGTACTTC
NA | NA | TRBJ2-7 | TRBV4-1 | CASSHPGEKKYEQYF | TGCGCCAGCAGCCACCCCGGGGAGAAAAAGTACGAGCAGTACTTC
TRBD1 | once | TRBJ1-1 | TRBV7-9 | CASRSTGDTEAFF | TGTGCCAGCAGGAGTACAGGGGACACTGAAGCTTTCTTT
TRBD2 | NA | TRBJ2-1 | TRBV6-1 | CASSSLAGGPNEQFF | TGTGCCAGCAGCTCTCTAGCGGGAGGGCCTAACGAGCAGTTCTTC
TRBD2 | few | TRBJ2-1 | TRBV27 | CASSFSAGGFNEQFF | TGTGCCAGCAGTTTCTCAGCGGGAGGTTTCAATGAGCAGTTCTTC
NA | NA | TRBJ2-7 | TRBV5-1 | CASSRAAGLDYEQYF | TGCGCCAGCAGCCGGGCGGCGGGACTTGATTACGAGCAGTACTTC
TRBD2 | once | TRBJ2-7 | TRBV4-1 | CASSQEATLAGPYEQYF | TGCGCCAGCAGCCAAGAAGCTACACTAGCGGGGCCGTACGAGCAGTACTTC
TRBD1 | NA | TRBJ2-1 | TRBV5-1 | CASSLGQGSYNEQFF | TGCGCCAGCAGCTTGGGACAGGGTTCCTACAATGAGCAGTTCTTC
NA | NA | TRBJ1-2 | TRBV4-1 | CASSPAGGYGYTF | TGCGCCAGCAGCCCCGCGGGCGGCTATGGCTACACCTTC
TRBD1 | NA | TRBJ2-3 | TRBV5-4 | CASSFTGGTDTQYF | TGTGCCAGCAGCTTTACAGGGGGGACAGATACGCAGTATTTT
NA | NA | TRBJ2-3 | TRBV27 | CASSLGRTDTQYF | TGTGCCAGCAGTTTAGGGAGAACAGATACGCAGTATTTT
TRBD2 | few | TRBJ2-3 | TRBV5-1 | CASSLVTSGTSTDTQYF | TGCGCCAGCAGCTTGGTGACTAGCGGGACCAGCACAGATACGCAGTATTTT
TRBD1 | NA | TRBJ1-5 | TRBV4-1 | CASSRRQGAGGQPQHF | TGCGCCAGCAGCCGCCGGCAGGGAGCAGGGGGACAGCCCCAGCATTTT
TRBD2 | NA | TRBJ2-2 | TRBV4-1 | CASSQGLAGSGELFF | TGCGCCAGCAGCCAGGGACTAGCGGGCTCCGGGGAGCTGTTCTTT
NA | NA | TRBJ2-5 | TRBV6-1 | CASSAPLGRGSKETQYF | TGTGCCAGCAGTGCCCCCCTGGGCAGGGGATCGAAGGAGACCCAGTACTTC
TRBD1 | NA | TRBJ1-5 | TRBV4-1 | CASSQGTGKKHQPQHF | TGCGCCAGCAGCCAAGGGACAGGGAAAAAGCATCAGCCCCAGCATTTT
TRBD1 | once | TRBJ1-5 | TRBV5-4 | CASSPGTGGNQPQHF | TGTGCCAGCAGCCCTGGGACAGGGGGGAATCAGCCCCAGCATTTT
NA | few | TRBJ2-7 | TRBV30 | CAWSPGWGRRIREQYF | TGTGCCTGGAGCCCCGGATGGGGGCGGAGGATTCGCGAGCAGTACTTC
NA | NA | TRBJ2-2 | TRBV6-4 | CASSDSEVGELFF | TGTGCCAGCAGTGACTCGGAGGTCGGGGAGCTGTTTTTT
TRBD2 | NA | TRBJ2-7 | TRBV10-3 | CATTPTSGATYEQYF | TGTGCCACCACTCCGACTAGCGGGGCAACCTACGAGCAGTACTTC